These 18 T cell receptor beta chains came from one sample sequenced in a study of metastatic and nonmetastatic thyroid tumors (dated by TCRdb to 2018 to 2021). Library preparation was by PCR. The data were produced on an Illumina HiSeq 4000. TCRdb reprocessing: public reads trimmed at Q25 with fastp, clones called with MiXCR, in-frame beta chains kept. Counted in this sample were tens of thousands of clones; 15% to 20% of them appeared once. The ten most abundant clones make up around 18% of the sample. No patient had received any treatment before thyroid surgery. Sequences were obtained from blood. The receptor set was obtained from a female donor with papillary thyroid cancer or a benign thyroid nodule (not recorded which). Some clones in this sample may be carry-over from other donors' samples.

This clone was seen many times. The chain has TRBV12-3 or TRBV12-4 and TRBJ2-1; the D is unclear. This CDR3 has 15 residues. V shed 5 bases and J shed 9 bases, with 20 bases lying between them. Written as DNA, the CDR3 is TGTGCCAGCAGTAATACTGGCTCCACGGTCGGTGAGCAGTTCTTC. Amino acid sequence: CASSNTGSTVGEQFF.

In its sample, this clone was seen many times. V is TRBV10-3 and J is TRBJ2-7, with 9 bases matching TRBD1. After removal of 6 bases from V and 3 bases from J, the junction contained 0 bases not matched to a gene. Germline CDR1 reads ENHRY; CDR2 reads SYGVKD. The CDR3 runs 12 residues. In DNA form, the CDR3 reads TGTGCCATCAGGGGACAGGGCTACGAGCAGTACTTC. Translated, it gives CAIRGQGYEQYF.

This clone has ten or more counts. The chain joins TRBV2 to TRBJ2-7; 13 positions agree with TRBD2. Germline V gives CDR1 SNHLY, CDR2 FYNNEI. This CDR3 is 13 amino acids long. V dropped 4 bases and J dropped 6; count of bases not matched to a gene: 0. The CDR3 DNA reads TGTGCCAGCAGTGGACTAGCGGGAGGCGAGCAGTACTTC. This gives the protein CASSGLAGGEQYF.

V is TRBV5-1 and J is TRBJ2-3; 7 nucleotides match TRBD2. CDR3 length: 16 amino acids. Germline V CDR1 and CDR2: SGHRS, YFSETQ. V lost 5 bases to trimming and J lost 12 bases; unmatched junction nucleotides: 21. CDR3 sequence (DNA): TGCGCCAGCAGGGCCATAGCGGGTACTACCACAGATATTCAGTATTTT. As protein: CASRAIAGTTTDIQYF.

The sample holds a few counts of this clone. The conserved phenylalanine or tryptophan normally closing the CDR3 is absent here, so this likely arose from a read error. The V gene is TRBV28, the J gene TRBJ2-1; TRBD1 is a possible D gene (5 bases). Germline CDR1 and CDR2: MDHEN and SYDVKM. The CDR3 covers 15 residues. V was cut by 5 bases and J by 4 bases, with 15 bases left in between. The CDR3 nucleotides read TGTGCCAGCAGTCCCCCAGGGCCAAGGTACAATGAGCAGTTCCTC. It codes for CASSPPGPRYNEQFL.

Many counts were recorded for this clone. V is TRBV11-3 and J is TRBJ2-3; 10 bases are shared with TRBD2. V was pared by 5 bases and J by 4 bases, with 9 bases of the junction left unmatched. The CDR3 consists of 16 residues. Germline values: CDR1 SGHNT, CDR2 YENEEA. The CDR3 DNA reads as TGTGCCAGCAGCCCGGGACTAGCGATAGTCCCAGATACGCAGTATTTT. As protein: CASSPGLAIVPDTQYF. Combining the CDR3 with reference TRBV11-3 and TRBJ2-3 gives the whole variable domain EAGVVQSPRYKIIEKKQPVAFWCNPISGHNTLYWYLQNLGQGPELLIRYENEEAVDDSQLPKDRFSAERLKGVDSTLKIQPAELGDSAVYLCASSPGLAIVPDTQYFGPGTRLTVL.

On this clone: The junction departs from the called germline gene at one end, perhaps through a read error. This CDR3 is also generated by other DNA sequences in the sample. V and J are TRBV7-2 and TRBJ2-5, with D hard to call. The germline CDR1 and CDR2 sequences are SGHTA and FQGNSA. This CDR3 has 13 amino acids. CDR3 sequence: CASSLVSGETQYF. As DNA, the CDR3 is TGTGCCAGTAGCTTAGTTTCAGGAGAGACCCAGTACTTC. The full variable domain, rest sourced from reference TRBV7-2 and TRBJ2-5, is GAGVSQSPSNKVTEKGKDVELRCDPISGHTALYWYRQSLGQGLEFLIYFQGNSAPDKSGLPSDRFSAERTGGSVSTLTIQRTQQEDSAVYLCASSLVSGETQYFGPGTRLLVL.

Comments on this clone: At one end, the junction sequence differs from germline, possibly due to a read error. The chain couples TRBV10-3 to TRBJ2-7; TRBD1 is a possible D gene (6 bases). From germline, CDR1 is ENHRY and CDR2 SYGVKD. The length of the CDR3 is 18 residues. The CDR3 sequence: CAISERGTTGYSLYEKYF. The DNA of the CDR3 is TGTGCCATCAGTGAGAGGGGTACGACAGGCTACTCTCTCTACGAGAAGTACTTC.

This clone was detected many times. The chain recombines TRBV12-3 or TRBV12-4 with TRBJ2-3; 8 nucleotides align to TRBD2. The V gene end was trimmed by 5 bases and the J gene end by 0 bases; junction bases not matched to a gene: 4. The CDR3 sequence is 15 residues long. CDR3 DNA sequence: TGTGCCAGCAGTCCCTCTAGCGGGAGCACAGATACGCAGTATTTT. This gives the protein CASSPSSGSTDTQYF.

This chain links TRBV5-6 with TRBJ2-1; D assignment may be TRBD1 or TRBD2 (5 bases each). Germline CDR1 SGHDT, CDR2 YYEEEE. With 4 bases removed from V and 7 bases from J, the gap between germline ends came to 12 bases. This CDR3 spans 13 amino acids. The CDR3 nucleotides are TGTGCCAGCAGCCCCGGGACGCTGAATGAGCAGTTCTTC. Its protein is CASSPGTLNEQFF.

In regard to this clone: A much larger clone is a single base away; this may be a read error. The chain carries TRBV29-1 and TRBJ2-3, with D uncertain. V shed 2 bases and J shed 6 bases, with 15 bases lying between them. The V gene's germline CDR1 is SQVTM and CDR2 ANQGSEA. This CDR3 contains 14 residues. The CDR3 spells CSVERGKASDTQYF. The CDR3 nucleotides read TGCAGCGTTGAAAGAGGCAAGGCCTCGGATACGCAGTATTTT.

This clone was seen repeatedly, ten times or more. J is TRBJ2-3 and V is TRBV9; D may be TRBD1 (5 bases). The CDR3 has 16 amino acids. Looked up from germline, CDR1 is SGDLS and CDR2 is YYNGEE. Between the trimmed V and J ends, which lost 4 bases and 0 bases, there was a span of 15 bases. CDR3 sequence (DNA): TGTGCCAGCAGCCCCCGATGGGGCCCCAGCACAGATACGCAGTATTTT. Amino acid sequence: CASSPRWGPSTDTQYF.

By frequency in the sample, this clone is medium-sized. The V and J genes are TRBV6-2 or TRBV6-3 and TRBJ2-5; the match to TRBD1 covers 8 bases. Trimming removed 3 bases from V and 5 bases from J; junction bases left unmatched: 8. Germline loops: CDR1 MNHEY, CDR2 SVGEGT. The CDR3 length is 15 residues. CDR3 nucleotides: TGTGCCAGCAGTTATGGGCAGGGGGCATGGGAGACCCAGTACTTC. Encoded protein: CASSYGQGAWETQYF.

This clone was seen many times. The chain links TRBV18 to TRBJ2-2; 8 bases are shared with TRBD2. The germline V gene encodes CDR1 KGHSH and CDR2 LQKENI. J gave up 4 bases and V 0 bases, and 1 base lay outside the gene matches. The CDR3 is 15 amino acids. The CDR3 nucleotides read TGTGCCAGCTCACCACCAAGCGGGAGCACCGGGGAGCTGTTTTTT. Its protein product is CASSPPSGSTGELFF.

This clone was recorded many times. The chain couples TRBV6-2 or TRBV6-3 to TRBJ1-1, with a possible D match to TRBD1 (6 bases). Germline lookup yields CDR1 MNHEY and CDR2 SVGEGT. This CDR3 is 14 amino acids long. The ends were cut back, 6 bases at V and 0 bases at J, with 11 bases in the middle. CDR3 region: CASSDGQMNTEAFF. The CDR3 DNA sequence: TGTGCCAGCAGCGATGGACAGATGAACACTGAAGCTTTCTTT.

Ten or more counts support this clone. A much larger clone differs by one base, so this may be a read error. The sample has other DNA sequences that encode this CDR3 too. This sequence joins TRBV30 and TRBJ1-5; 7 bases are shared with TRBD1. From germline, CDR1 is GTSNPN and CDR2 SVGIG (reference sequence). CDR3 length: 13 amino acids. The CDR3 DNA follows: TGTGCCTGGGGCAGGGGGGGCAACCAGCCCCAGCATTTT. It is translated as CAWGRGGNQPQHF.

This clone has only a few counts. The identical CDR3 is also encoded by other nucleotide sequences in the sample. CDR3 sequence (DNA): TGTGCCAGCTCCCACGGGACGTCAGGGCCCCAGCATTTT. It translates to CASSHGTSGPQHF. V is TRBV19 and J is TRBJ1-5, with TRBD1 as a possible D gene (5 bases). Per the germline V gene, CDR1 is LNHDA and CDR2 is SQIVND (reference sequence). This CDR3 spans 13 amino acids. Trimming stripped 9 bases from V and 9 bases from J, with 18 bases between.

This clone was seen repeatedly, ten times or more. The chain is built from TRBV6-1 and TRBJ1-5; TRBD1 is a possible D gene (5 bases). The CDR3 spans 15 residues. Deletions cut 2 bases from V and 1 base from J, with 9 bases between. CDR1 and CDR2 (germline): MNHNS, SASEGT. CDR3 DNA sequence: TGTGCCAGCAGTGAATGGTGGGGGAGCAATCAGCCCCAGCATTTT. Residues: CASSEWWGSNQPQHF.